Following are 27 T cell receptor beta chains from one sample sequenced in a study of blood T cell repertoires in COVID-19. Clones were sequenced by immunoSEQ multiplex PCR, and TCRdb holds only the in-frame ones, with some missing. Among over 150,000 clones, approximately 86% were seen once, and the ten largest hold around 2.1%. Source material: PBMCs or T cells enriched from blood (not recorded which). The source is a woman in her 30s who had recovered from COVID-19.

This clone appeared once. The chain employs TRBV13 and TRBJ2-3, with a tentative D call TRBD1 (5 bases). Germline CDR1 reads PRHDT; CDR2 reads FYEKMQ (reference sequence). The CDR3 runs to 14 residues. Trimming pared 5 bases from V and 4 bases from J, leaving 13 bases between. CDR3 sequence: CASSRESGSDTQYF. For the CDR3, the DNA is TGTGCCAGCAGCCGAGAGTCAGGGTCAGATACGCAGTATTTT.

The CDR3 coding sequence is TGTGCCACCCTTCGCCAAGCGGGAGTCGAGGCTGAGCAGTTCTTC. This encodes CATLRQAGVEAEQFF. This chain uses TRBV7-2 with TRBJ2-1; 8 nucleotides line up with TRBD2. Germline V gene data show CDR1 as SGHTA and CDR2 as FQGNSA. CDR3 size: 15 residues. Trimming took 10 bases from V and 9 from J; bases not matched to a gene: 17.

The rearrangement joins TRBV29-1 to TRBJ1-2, with 8 bases lining up with TRBD1. Per germline, CDR1 SQVTM and CDR2 ANQGSEA. The CDR3 extends over 12 amino acids. J gave up 8 bases and V 3 bases, and 5 bases lay outside the gene matches. The CDR3 region is CSVEDRAGGYTF. CDR3 in DNA: TGCAGCGTTGAGGACAGGGCGGGGGGCTACACCTTC.

J is TRBJ1-2 and V is TRBV30; tentatively, D is TRBD1 (5 bases). V lost 6 bases and J 0 bases, leaving 23 bases between the germline ends. Germline V lookup: CDR1 GTSNPN, CDR2 SVGIG (reference sequence). The CDR3 consists of 17 residues. Here the CDR3 reads CACPEGPGRRANYGYTF. CDR3 nucleotides: TGTGCCTGCCCGGAGGGTCCGGGACGGAGAGCTAACTATGGCTACACCTTC. Filled out from reference TRBV30 and TRBJ1-2, the complete variable domain reads SQTIHQWPATLVQPVGSPLSLECTVEGTSNPNLYWYRQAAGRGLQLLFYSVGIGQISSEVPQNLSASRPQDRQFILSSKKLLLSDSGFYLCACPEGPGRRANYGYTFGSGTRLTVV.

The rearrangement joins TRBV7-2 to TRBJ2-4, with a weak D call TRBD2 (6 bases). There are 15 residues in the CDR3. CDR1 is SGHTA and CDR2 is FQGNSA in the germline V gene. The V end lost 4 bases, the J end lost 0 bases, and 10 bases lay between the germline ends. The DNA of the CDR3 is TGTGCCAGCAGCTCGCGGGGATTAGCCAAAAACATTCAGTACTTC. Its protein is CASSSRGLAKNIQYF.

The gene calls are TRBV11-3 and TRBJ2-7, with TRBD1 matching 8 bases. V shed 5 bases, J shed 0 bases, and the junction held 18 bases outside the gene matches. The V gene's germline CDR1 is SGHNT and CDR2 YENEEA. The CDR3 has 19 residues. The CDR3 is CASSARDWPGGIPSYEQYF. The CDR3 coding sequence is TGTGCCAGCAGCGCAAGAGATTGGCCAGGGGGCATCCCCTCCTACGAGCAGTACTTC.

The V and J genes are TRBV5-5 and TRBJ2-2, with TRBD2 matching 11 bases. The CDR3 runs to 17 residues. Trimming removed 1 base from V and 6 bases from J; junction bases left unmatched: 8. CDR1 SGHKS and CDR2 YYEKEE come from the germline V gene (reference sequence). The DNA of the CDR3 is TGTGCCAGCAGCTTGCCCAGACTAGCGGGGTTGCCCGGGGAGCTGTTTTTT. It specifies CASSLPRLAGLPGELFF.

The chain links TRBV2 to TRBJ1-4, with 7 bases identical to TRBD1. J lost 5 bases, V lost 10 bases, and 10 bases had no gene match. The length of the CDR3 is 14 residues. Germline assignment: CDR1 SNHLY and CDR2 FYNNEI. The CDR3 sequence: CATNGGRGNEKLFF. The CDR3 DNA reads as TGTGCCACGAATGGCGGCAGGGGGAATGAAAAACTGTTTTTT.

The CDR3 coding sequence is TGCGCCAGCAGCCCCCCGGGGGGAACTAATTCACCCCTCCACTTT. Residues: CASSPPGGTNSPLHF. This chain links TRBV5-1 with TRBJ1-6, with D possibly being TRBD1 (5 bases). Germline loops: CDR1 SGHRS, CDR2 YFSETQ. The CDR3 consists of 15 residues. Trimming shortened V by 4 bases and J by 6 bases, and 14 bases separated the two germline ends.

This sequence joins TRBV14 and TRBJ1-1; a possible D gene is TRBD1 (6 bases). The ends were cut back, 4 bases at V and 4 bases at J, with 16 bases in the middle. The germline V gene has CDR1 SGHDN and CDR2 FVKESK. The length of the CDR3 is 15 residues. The DNA of the CDR3 is TGTGCCAGCAGCCTGATGTGGGGGCCGGGCACTGAAGCTTTCTTT. Amino acids: CASSLMWGPGTEAFF.

The chain carries TRBV19 and TRBJ2-6, with D tentatively TRBD2 (5 bases). CDR1 LNHDA and CDR2 SQIVND come from the germline V gene (reference sequence). The ends were cut back, 0 bases at V and 4 bases at J, with 7 bases in the middle. The CDR3 extends over 15 amino acids. In DNA, the CDR3 is TGTGCCAGTAGTATAGAGAGGGCCGGGGCCAACGTCCTGACTTTC. Translation: CASSIERAGANVLTF.

V usage is TRBV28 and J usage is TRBJ2-7; 10 nucleotides align to TRBD1. With V trimmed by 5 bases and J by 9 bases, 7 bases remained unmatched. In germline, CDR1 is MDHEN, CDR2 SYDVKM. The CDR3 is 13 amino acids. CDR3: CASSRGQGLWQYF. The CDR3 DNA reads as TGTGCCAGCAGTCGGGGACAGGGGCTATGGCAGTACTTC.

The chain uses TRBV7-8 and TRBJ1-1, with D uncertain. The CDR3 totals 14 residues. Germline assignment: CDR1 SGHVS and CDR2 FQNEAQ. V was shortened by 1 base and J by 8 bases, with 14 bases between the two germline ends. CDR3 DNA sequence: TGTGCCAGCAGCTTAGATAACAGCCTTTTGGAAGCTTTCTTT. Amino acids: CASSLDNSLLEAFF.

The V gene is TRBV5-5, the J gene TRBJ1-3; D remains ambiguous. The CDR3 totals 14 residues. CDR1 and CDR2 from the germline V gene are SGHKS and YYEKEE (reference sequence). Trimming shortened V by 0 bases and J by 2 bases, and 6 bases separated the two germline ends. CDR3 residues: CASSLDQAGNTIYF. The CDR3 DNA is TGTGCCAGCAGCTTGGATCAGGCTGGAAACACCATATATTTT.

V and J are TRBV7-3 and TRBJ2-3; 8 nucleotides align to TRBD1. Germline CDR1 and CDR2: SGHTA and FQGTGA. J gave up 5 bases and V 1 base, and 8 bases lay outside the gene matches. CDR3 length equals 16 residues. CDR3 sequence reads: CASSLNSGGTGDTQYF. The DNA of the CDR3 is TGTGCCAGCAGCTTAAATAGTGGAGGGACAGGAGATACGCAGTATTTT. Based on the CDR3 plus reference TRBV7-3 and TRBJ2-3, the full variable domain is GAGVSQTPSNKVTEKGKYVELRCDPISGHTALYWYRQSLGQGPEFLIYFQGTGAADDSGLPNDRFFAVRPEGSVSTLKIQRTERGDSAVYLCASSLNSGGTGDTQYFGPGTRLTVL.

The rearrangement links TRBV30 to TRBJ1-2; no firm D call. Germline lookup yields CDR1 GTSNPN and CDR2 SVGIG (reference sequence). The V gene lost 0 bases and the J gene lost 10 bases, with 15 bases spanning the gap. The CDR3 totals 13 residues. This CDR3 is CAWSVLTNQDYTF. In nucleotides, the CDR3 is TGTGCCTGGAGTGTTTTGACAAATCAGGACTACACCTTC.

This clone was observed a few times. This rearrangement joins TRBV4-2 to TRBJ2-1; maybe TRBD1 (5 bases). The CDR3 spans 15 residues. CDR1 and CDR2 (germline): LGHNA, YNFKEQ. Trimming stripped 4 bases from V and 5 bases from J, with 15 bases between. DNA of the CDR3: TGTGCCAGCAGCCCAACAGGCCGGATTGACAATGAGCAGTTCTTC. Its translation is CASSPTGRIDNEQFF.

This clone appeared a single time. The chain has TRBV9 and TRBJ2-7; 9 bases are a match to TRBD2. Germline loops: CDR1 SGDLS, CDR2 YYNGEE. The V segment lost 0 bases and the J segment 0 bases; nucleotides outside the gene matches: 4. CDR3 length equals 16 residues. CDR3 sequence (DNA): TGTGCCAGCAGCGTAGCAGGGACTAGCAGCTCCTACGAGCAGTACTTC. This codes for CASSVAGTSSSYEQYF.

This sequence joins TRBV5-1 and TRBJ1-6; 10 bases agree with TRBD1. Germline assignment: CDR1 SGHRS and CDR2 YFSETQ. With V trimmed by 3 bases and J by 3 bases, 3 bases remained unmatched. The CDR3 has 16 residues. In DNA form, the CDR3 reads TGCGCCAGCAGCTCGGGACAGGGGTACTATAATTCACCCCTCCACTTT. Translating it yields CASSSGQGYYNSPLHF.

The J gene is TRBJ1-1, the V gene TRBV7-2; TRBD1 matches 8 bases. CDR3 length: 14 amino acids. The V segment lost 0 bases and the J segment 7 bases; nucleotides outside the gene matches: 4. The germline V gene has CDR1 SGHTA and CDR2 FQGNSA. The CDR3 DNA follows: TGTGCCAGCAGCTTAGCGAGGGGACAGGATGAAGCTTTCTTT. Protein: CASSLARGQDEAFF.

The chain recombines TRBV4-2 with TRBJ2-1; D is perhaps TRBD2 (7 bases). CDR1 is LGHNA, CDR2 YNFKEQ, per germline. V lost 2 bases to trimming and J lost 0 bases, with 14 bases between them. This CDR3 has 17 amino acids. Here the CDR3 reads CASSQIRGGASYNEQFF. In nucleotides, the CDR3 is TGTGCCAGCAGCCAAATCCGAGGGGGGGCCTCCTACAATGAGCAGTTCTTC.

The chain couples TRBV7-6 to TRBJ1-1, with D maybe TRBD1 (5 bases). The V gene's germline CDR1 is SGHVS and CDR2 FNYEAQ. V was cut by 5 bases and J by 1 base, with 8 bases left in between. The CDR3 length is 13 residues. The CDR3 protein is CASSRTSNTEAFF. Here the CDR3 DNA reads TGTGCCAGCAGCCGGACATCGAACACTGAAGCTTTCTTT.

This chain joins TRBV20-1 and TRBJ1-1; no clear D. The CDR3 sequence is 11 residues long. In germline, CDR1 is DFQATT, CDR2 SNEGSKA (reference sequence). V gave up 1 base and J gave up 4 bases, with 4 bases separating them. CDR3 loop: CSARGVTEAFF. The CDR3 region has the DNA TGCAGTGCTAGAGGAGTCACTGAAGCTTTCTTT.

The chain uses TRBV2 and TRBJ1-2; 9 bases match TRBD1. Germline CDR1 and CDR2: SNHLY and FYNNEI. J was trimmed by 3 bases and V by 4 bases; bases with no gene match: 6. This CDR3 spans 15 amino acids. The CDR3 sequence: CASSVPGQGDYGYTF. CDR3 in DNA: TGTGCCAGCAGTGTCCCGGGACAGGGCGACTATGGCTACACCTTC.

V gene TRBV6-5 combines with J gene TRBJ2-1, with unresolved D. Trimming took 6 bases from V and 5 from J, leaving 14 bases between them. CDR1 and CDR2 (germline): MNHEY, SVGAGI. This CDR3 comprises 14 residues. The CDR3 bases are TGTGCCAGCAGCGCAACGTGGGCTGACAATGAGCAGTTCTTC. Its translation is CASSATWADNEQFF.

The J gene is TRBJ1-2, the V gene TRBV18; maybe TRBD1 (6 bases). This CDR3 has 13 residues. Trimming left V 5 bases short and J 6 bases short, with 13 bases between. Germline V gene lookup returns CDR1 KGHSH and CDR2 LQKENI. CDR3 nucleotide sequence: TGTGCCAGCTCAACCCCGACAGGAGATGGCTACACCTTC. It translates to CASSTPTGDGYTF. Filled out from reference TRBV18 and TRBJ1-2, the complete variable domain reads NAGVMQNPRHLVRRRGQEARLRCSPMKGHSHVYWYRQLPEEGLKFMVYLQKENIIDESGMPKERFSAEFPKEGPSILRIQQVVRGDSAAYFCASSTPTGDGYTFGSGTRLTVV.

This chain connects TRBV19 to TRBJ1-2, with 9 nucleotides matching TRBD1. Germline V gives CDR1 LNHDA, CDR2 SQIVND (reference sequence). CDR3 length equals 15 residues. Trimming took 7 bases from V and 3 from J; bases not matched to a gene: 9. CDR3 DNA sequence: TGTGCCAGTACCTCTAGGGGACAGGGTGACTATGGCTACACCTTC. Amino acid sequence: CASTSRGQGDYGYTF.